This entry lists 28 T cell receptor beta chains sequenced from one sample in a study of blood T cell repertoires in COVID-19. TCRdb's table, derived via immunoSEQ multiplex PCR, lists solely in-frame clones and lacks some. The data show some 270,000 clones, about 90% seen once. The material sequenced was peripheral blood. The receptors here all came from a woman aged 60 to 75 with COVID-19, enrolled during active disease.

The V gene is TRBV6-6, the J gene TRBJ1-2, with 9 bases that match TRBD1. CDR3 size: 14 residues. Germline values: CDR1 MNHNY, CDR2 SVGAGI (reference sequence). V shed 7 bases, J shed 3 bases, and the junction held 6 bases outside the gene matches. The CDR3 region has the DNA TGTGCCAGCAACAAAAGGACAGGGGACTATGGCTACACCTTC. Protein sequence: CASNKRTGDYGYTF.

In this sample, this clone turned up once. CDR3 in amino acids: CASGRQGRYGYTF. The DNA of the CDR3 is TGTGCCAGCGGGAGACAGGGTCGCTATGGCTACACCTTC. This sequence joins TRBV2 and TRBJ1-2, with TRBD1 matching 7 bases. With 8 bases clipped from V and 4 bases from J, the junction kept 7 bases outside the gene matches. Germline V gene lookup returns CDR1 SNHLY and CDR2 FYNNEI. The CDR3 has 13 amino acids.

The chain employs TRBV15 and TRBJ2-7; perhaps TRBD1 as D (6 bases). Germline V gene sequence: CDR1 LNHNV, CDR2 YYDKDF (reference sequence). V was cut by 0 bases and J by 4 bases, with 13 bases left in between. This CDR3 contains 15 residues. This CDR3 reads CATSRDPVGAYEQYF. The CDR3 DNA sequence: TGTGCCACCAGCAGAGATCCAGTGGGGGCATACGAGCAGTACTTC.

V usage is TRBV19 and J usage is TRBJ1-2; D is unclear. Germline values: CDR1 LNHDA, CDR2 SQIVND (reference sequence). V gave up 1 base and J gave up 5 bases, with 2 bases separating them. This CDR3 comprises 11 residues. The CDR3 here is CASSIAYGYTF. As DNA, the CDR3 is TGTGCCAGTAGTATAGCTTATGGCTACACCTTC.

The chain has TRBV7-2 and TRBJ2-3, with TRBD2 matching over 10 bases. Unmatched junction bases numbered 4, after V lost 5 bases and J lost 5 bases. This CDR3 spans 14 amino acids. The germline gives CDR1 SGHTA, CDR2 FQGNSA. CDR3 nucleotide sequence: TGTGCCAGCAGCCAACGACTAGCGGGAGATACGCAGTATTTT. It translates to CASSQRLAGDTQYF.

The rearrangement links TRBV6-5 to TRBJ2-5; D not resolved. The CDR3 extends over 11 amino acids. The germline gives CDR1 MNHEY, CDR2 SVGAGI. V was cut by 4 bases and J by 5 bases, with 5 bases left in between. CDR3 sequence: CASSLLETQYF. Here the CDR3 DNA reads TGTGCCAGCAGTTTATTGGAGACCCAGTACTTC.

The chain carries TRBV19 and TRBJ1-1; 9 bases are shared with TRBD1. The length of the CDR3 is 14 residues. V was clipped by 6 bases and J by 1 base; unmatched bases: 3. Germline V CDR1 and CDR2: LNHDA, SQIVND (reference sequence). The CDR3 region is CASSQQGANTEAFF. Here the CDR3 DNA reads TGTGCCAGTAGCCAACAGGGGGCGAACACTGAAGCTTTCTTT.

The chain has TRBV4-2 and TRBJ2-6; D might be TRBD1 (6 bases). The CDR3 is 18 amino acids. Germline V gene lookup returns CDR1 LGHNA and CDR2 YNFKEQ. Trimming removed 1 base at V and 2 bases at J, with 15 bases between. In DNA form, the CDR3 reads TGTGCCAGCAGCCAAGGACAGGTCCAGGGTCCTGGGGCCAACGTCCTGACTTTC. Translating it yields CASSQGQVQGPGANVLTF.

The chain carries TRBV9 and TRBJ2-3; possible D gene TRBD2, 7 bases. Between the trimmed V and J ends, which lost 3 bases and 5 bases, there was a span of 25 bases. The CDR3 runs to 18 residues. Germline V gene sequence: CDR1 SGDLS, CDR2 YYNGEE. The CDR3 DNA sequence: TGTGCCAGCAGCGCCTCTATATACGCGGGGGCTTCAGAAGATACGCAGTATTTT. Protein product: CASSASIYAGASEDTQYF.

V gene TRBV6-1 combines with J gene TRBJ2-1; TRBD1 aligns across 8 bases. There are 17 residues in the CDR3. Trimming cost V 4 bases and J 0 bases; bases outside gene matches: 8. In germline, CDR1 is MNHNS, CDR2 SASEGT. As DNA, the CDR3 is TGTGCCAGCAGTGGACAGGGGATCTATAGCTCCTACAATGAGCAGTTCTTC. Protein: CASSGQGIYSSYNEQFF.

The rearrangement uses TRBV6-5 and TRBJ2-7, with 8 bases lining up with TRBD1. Unmatched junction bases numbered 8, after V lost 0 bases and J lost 4 bases. The CDR3 extends over 16 amino acids. The germline V gene encodes CDR1 MNHEY and CDR2 SVGAGI. The CDR3 sequence is CASSYSSSHRGYEQYF. In DNA, the CDR3 is TGTGCCAGCAGTTACTCGAGTTCGCACAGGGGGTACGAGCAGTACTTC.

There are a few counts of this clone. The chain couples TRBV6-5 to TRBJ1-1, with D possibly being TRBD1 (5 bases). CDR1 and CDR2 (germline): MNHEY, SVGAGI. The CDR3 contains 15 residues. The V gene lost 6 bases and the J gene lost 0 bases, with 14 bases spanning the gap. The CDR3 here is CASSPDIYMNTEAFF. In nucleotides, the CDR3 is TGTGCCAGCAGCCCGGACATCTACATGAACACTGAAGCTTTCTTT.

This clone has just one count. This sequence joins TRBV4-3 and TRBJ1-2; tentatively, D is TRBD1 (6 bases). The ends were cut back, 2 bases at V and 8 bases at J, with 12 bases in the middle. The CDR3 sequence is 13 residues long. Germline CDR1 reads LGHNA; CDR2 reads YSLEER. CDR3 DNA: TGCGCCAGCAGCCAAATTACCGGACAGGGCTACACCTTC. Its translation: CASSQITGQGYTF.

Only one count was recorded for this clone. The chain links TRBV29-1 to TRBJ2-2, with 8 bases matching TRBD1. This CDR3 region has 13 residues. CDR1 is SQVTM and CDR2 is ANQGSEA in the germline V gene. With 6 bases clipped from V and 6 bases from J, the junction kept 6 bases outside the gene matches. The CDR3 sequence: CSVDRGISGELFF. The CDR3 coding sequence is TGCAGCGTCGACAGGGGTATCTCCGGGGAGCTGTTTTTT.

The chain couples TRBV27 to TRBJ1-3; D is unresolved. Germline V CDR1 and CDR2: MNHEY, SMNVEV (reference sequence). This CDR3 comprises 14 residues. Trimming removed 7 bases at V and 0 bases at J, with 10 bases between. The DNA for the CDR3 is TGTGCCAGCAAGAGGTCAAACTCTGGAAACACCATATATTTT. Translating it yields CASKRSNSGNTIYF.

The CDR3 sequence: CASSQMTEAPFVQYF. As DNA, the CDR3 is TGTGCCAGCAGCCAAATGACAGAAGCCCCTTTTGTGCAGTACTTC. The chain uses TRBV14 and TRBJ2-7, with D possibly being TRBD1 (5 bases). The CDR3 is 15 residues long. Germline lookup yields CDR1 SGHDN and CDR2 FVKESK. The germline V and J ends were trimmed by 2 bases and 9 bases, with 20 bases remaining between them.

The V and J genes are TRBV24-1 and TRBJ1-5, with D tentatively TRBD1 (6 bases). CDR1 is KGHDR and CDR2 is SFDVKD in the germline V gene. Deletions cut 7 bases from V and 7 bases from J, with 13 bases between. This CDR3 has 13 amino acids. The DNA for the CDR3 is TGTGCCACCAGCCCAGGGGAAGCGCAGCCCCAGCATTTT. Translation: CATSPGEAQPQHF.

The V call is TRBV11-2, the J call TRBJ1-1; possible D gene TRBD1, 5 bases. The CDR3 is 13 amino acids. Germline values: CDR1 SGHAT, CDR2 FQNNGV. V was trimmed by 5 bases and J by 4 bases, leaving 11 bases between them. The chain's CDR3 is CASSPQGTTEAFF. CDR3 DNA: TGTGCCAGCAGCCCCCAGGGTACCACTGAAGCTTTCTTT. Based on the CDR3 plus reference TRBV11-2 and TRBJ1-1, the full variable domain is EAGVAQSPRYKIIEKRQSVAFWCNPISGHATLYWYQQILGQGPKLLIQFQNNGVVDDSQLPKDRFSAERLKGVDSTLKIQPAKLEDSAVYLCASSPQGTTEAFFGQGTRLTVV.

The rearrangement joins TRBV30 to TRBJ1-1; D possibly corresponds to TRBD1 (5 bases). The CDR3 has 13 residues. In germline, CDR1 is GTSNPN, CDR2 SVGIG (reference sequence). Trimming shortened V by 8 bases and J by 3 bases, and 16 bases separated the two germline ends. In DNA, the CDR3 is TGTGCCAAACAGGACAATAGGGACACTGAAGCTTTCTTT. Protein product: CAKQDNRDTEAFF.

In regard to this clone: This sample also contains other DNA sequences that code for the same CDR3. The chain carries TRBV6-2 or TRBV6-3 and TRBJ1-2, with 9 bases identical to TRBD1. The germline gives CDR1 MNHEY, CDR2 SVGEGT. The CDR3 is 14 residues long. Trimming removed 5 bases from V and 2 bases from J; junction bases left unmatched: 3. For the CDR3, the DNA is TGTGCCAGCAGTCTACAGGGGGCCAACTATGGCTACACCTTC. This encodes CASSLQGANYGYTF.

This chain uses TRBV7-9 with TRBJ1-2; D unresolved. Looked up from germline, CDR1 is SEHNR and CDR2 is FQNEAQ (reference sequence). There are 14 residues in the CDR3. Deletions cut 1 base from V and 2 bases from J, with 8 bases between. The CDR3 is CASSLDRNNYGYTF. The CDR3, as DNA: TGTGCCAGCAGCTTAGACAGAAACAACTATGGCTACACCTTC.

This chain connects TRBV7-2 to TRBJ1-5, with a possible D match to TRBD1 (5 bases). Germline V gene sequence: CDR1 SGHTA, CDR2 FQGNSA. V was clipped by 0 bases and J by 12 bases, with 6 bases between them. This CDR3 region has 11 residues. The CDR3 DNA is TGTGCCAGCAGCTTAGCAGACAGCCAGCATTTT. Its protein is CASSLADSQHF. Full variable domain (rest looked up from reference TRBV7-2 and TRBJ1-5): GAGVSQSPSNKVTEKGKDVELRCDPISGHTALYWYRQSLGQGLEFLIYFQGNSAPDKSGLPSDRFSAERTGGSVSTLTIQRTQQEDSAVYLCASSLADSQHFGDGTRLSIL.

The V call is TRBV10-3, the J call TRBJ1-5; the match to TRBD1 covers 8 bases. The CDR3 extends over 16 amino acids. V lost 2 bases, J lost 1 base, and 4 bases stayed unmatched. Germline assignment: CDR1 ENHRY and CDR2 SYGVKD. Here the CDR3 reads CAISETGGGSNQPQHF. In DNA, the CDR3 is TGTGCCATCAGTGAGACAGGGGGAGGAAGCAATCAGCCCCAGCATTTT.

The chain joins TRBV6-5 to TRBJ1-2, with TRBD1 as a possible D gene (6 bases). Germline V gives CDR1 MNHEY, CDR2 SVGAGI. This CDR3 has 12 amino acids. V was trimmed by 10 bases and J by 4 bases, leaving 13 bases between them. Here the CDR3 reads CATTQGGYGYTF. DNA for the CDR3: TGTGCCACTACACAGGGCGGCTATGGCTACACCTTC.

This clone was counted once. The V and J genes are TRBV2 and TRBJ2-3; perhaps TRBD1 as D (5 bases). The germline V and J ends were trimmed by 4 bases and 2 bases, with 10 bases remaining between them. The CDR3 is 14 amino acids. Germline lookup yields CDR1 SNHLY and CDR2 FYNNEI. CDR3 loop: CASSVTVATDTQYF. The DNA of the CDR3 is TGTGCCAGCAGTGTGACAGTTGCCACAGATACGCAGTATTTT.

This rearrangement joins TRBV28 to TRBJ1-5, with D perhaps TRBD1 (5 bases). The CDR3 has 16 residues. Deletions cut 6 bases from V and 3 bases from J, with 18 bases between. Germline loops: CDR1 MDHEN, CDR2 SYDVKM. The CDR3 protein is CASRLAGQGINQPQHF. In DNA form, the CDR3 reads TGTGCCAGCAGATTGGCCGGGCAGGGCATCAATCAGCCCCAGCATTTT.

The chain recombines TRBV6-2 or TRBV6-3 with TRBJ1-1; D ambiguous. The CDR3 sequence is 13 residues long. Trimming stripped 2 bases from V and 6 bases from J, with 10 bases between. The germline V gene encodes CDR1 MNHEY and CDR2 SVGEGT. CDR3 in amino acids: CASSYSSTAEAFF. The CDR3 DNA follows: TGTGCCAGCAGTTACAGTTCTACGGCTGAAGCTTTCTTT.

This chain joins TRBV5-1 and TRBJ1-1, with 7 bases matching TRBD1. Trimming took 4 bases from V and 4 from J; bases not matched to a gene: 13. Germline V gene lookup returns CDR1 SGHRS and CDR2 YFSETQ. The CDR3 has 16 residues. The DNA of the CDR3 is TGCGCCAGCAGCATGACAGGGCCGGGGGTTAGCACTGAAGCTTTCTTT. Its protein product is CASSMTGPGVSTEAFF.